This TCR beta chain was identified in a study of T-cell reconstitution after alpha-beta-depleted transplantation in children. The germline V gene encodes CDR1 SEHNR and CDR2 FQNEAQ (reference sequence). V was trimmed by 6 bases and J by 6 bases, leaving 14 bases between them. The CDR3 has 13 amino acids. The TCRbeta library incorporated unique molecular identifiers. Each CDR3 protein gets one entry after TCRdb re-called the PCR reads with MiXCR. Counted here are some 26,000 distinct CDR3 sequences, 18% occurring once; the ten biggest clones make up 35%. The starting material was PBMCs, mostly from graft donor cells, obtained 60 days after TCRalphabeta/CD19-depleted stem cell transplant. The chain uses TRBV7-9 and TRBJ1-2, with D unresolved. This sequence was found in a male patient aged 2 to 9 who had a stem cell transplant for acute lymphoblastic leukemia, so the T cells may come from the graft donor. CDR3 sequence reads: CASSTFGLDGYTF. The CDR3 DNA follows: TGTGCCAGCAGTACGTTTGGGTTGGATGGCTACACCTTC.